The 3 T cell receptor beta chains below come from one sample, sequenced in a study of blood T cell repertoires in COVID-19. Clones were sequenced by immunoSEQ multiplex PCR, and TCRdb holds only the in-frame ones, with some missing. The sample contains 150,000 to 200,000 clones, approximately 80% of which appear only once. Sequenced material: peripheral blood. These receptors came from a woman in her forties with COVID-19, enrolled during active disease.

This chain joins TRBV9 and TRBJ2-3, with D unclear. Trimming took 0 bases from V and 6 from J, leaving 8 bases between them. Germline V lookup: CDR1 SGDLS, CDR2 YYNGEE. This CDR3 has 13 amino acids. The CDR3 is CASSVAVVDTQYF. In DNA form, the CDR3 reads TGTGCCAGCAGCGTAGCGGTGGTGGATACGCAGTATTTT.

This chain joins TRBV4-1 and TRBJ2-2, with 10 bases that match TRBD2. The V gene's germline CDR1 is MGHRA and CDR2 YSYEKL. The trim removed 5 bases at V and 5 bases at J, leaving 5 bases unmatched. This CDR3 is 15 amino acids long. CDR3 region: CASSLAGGQTGELFF. CDR3 bases: TGCGCCAGCAGCTTAGCGGGAGGTCAGACCGGGGAGCTGTTTTTT.

The gene calls are TRBV10-3 and TRBJ1-2; 9 bases map to TRBD1. The CDR3 loop spans 16 amino acids. Germline CDR1 is ENHRY and CDR2 is SYGVKD. Trimming removed 4 bases from V and 2 bases from J; junction bases left unmatched: 8. The CDR3 reads CAISGRDRAINYGYTF. In DNA, the CDR3 is TGTGCCATCAGTGGACGGGACAGGGCTATCAACTATGGCTACACCTTC.